The clone carrying this TCR beta chain was detected only once. Its antigen is unidentified. These data come from a study of T-cell memory formation after mild COVID-19. Across the whole study: Largely, TCR clusters stayed within a single donor.

Regarding the study as a whole: Of the contracting clones, CD4+ ones lay mainly in CM and EM, and CD8+ ones in EMRA.

TCRdb reprocessed the 5' RACE reads via MiXCR and lists one record per CDR3 protein. The sample shows fewer than 650,000 distinct CDR3 sequences, roughly 21% of them seen only once. V was cut by 4 bases and J by 3 bases, with 13 bases left in between. The germline gives CDR1 MGHRA, CDR2 YSYEKL. The CDR3 runs 14 residues. The V and J genes are TRBV4-1 and TRBJ2-7, with a possible D match to TRBD2 (5 bases). This sequence originates from an adult woman who had mild COVID-19 (a few samples of this study predate the infection). Cell type and time point are not known. Sequenced: PBMCs or a T cell subset sorted from them (not recorded which). The CDR3 sequence is CASSLRTGIYEQYF. The CDR3 bases are TGCGCCAGCAGCCTTCGGACGGGGATCTACGAGCAGTACTTC.